These 14 T cell receptor beta chains were all obtained from the same sample, sequenced in a study of blood T cell repertoires in COVID-19. TCRdb's copy holds only in-frame clones and misses some; the assay was immunoSEQ multiplex PCR. This table has some 190,000 clones, 70% to 85% appearing once. Sequences were obtained from peripheral blood. The receptor source for this set is a man older than 75 with COVID-19, enrolled during active disease.

The chain recombines TRBV3-1 (or the pseudogene TRBV3-2) with TRBJ1-2; D gene uncertain. V shed 0 bases and J shed 8 bases, with 4 bases lying between them. From germline, CDR1 is LGHDT and CDR2 YNNKEL (reference sequence). This CDR3 is 11 amino acids long. For the CDR3, the DNA is TGTGCCAGCAGCCAAGACGTGGGCTACACCTTC. It is translated as CASSQDVGYTF.

The chain carries TRBV4-2 and TRBJ1-4; D might be TRBD1 (5 bases). Between the trimmed V and J ends, which lost 0 bases and 6 bases, there was a span of 11 bases. The length of the CDR3 is 15 residues. In germline, CDR1 is LGHNA, CDR2 YNFKEQ. The CDR3 here is CASSQEGRRDEKLFF. The CDR3 bases are TGTGCCAGCAGCCAAGAGGGGCGCAGGGATGAAAAACTGTTTTTT.

This clone has just one count. The chain recombines TRBV7-9 with TRBJ2-1, with TRBD2 matching 13 bases. The CDR3 is made up of 16 amino acids. Germline-derived CDR1 and CDR2 are SEHNR and FQNEAQ (reference sequence). V lost 5 bases to trimming and J lost 7 bases; unmatched junction nucleotides: 8. The chain's CDR3 is CASSRMRTSGGNEQFF. CDR3 nucleotide sequence: TGTGCCAGCAGCCGAATGAGGACTAGCGGGGGTAATGAGCAGTTCTTC.

This clone was found a few times. The chain combines TRBV18 with TRBJ1-4; D uncertain. There are 15 residues in the CDR3. Trimming removed 3 bases at V and 0 bases at J, with 8 bases between. The germline V gene encodes CDR1 KGHSH and CDR2 LQKENI. CDR3 nucleotide sequence: TGTGCCAGCTCACCCCCAGGTGCAACTAATGAAAAACTGTTTTTT. Translation gives CASSPPGATNEKLFF.

The chain links TRBV19 to TRBJ1-5; 8 bases match TRBD1. The V gene end was trimmed by 4 bases and the J gene end by 0 bases; junction bases not matched to a gene: 17. The length of the CDR3 is 20 residues. Germline CDR1 is LNHDA and CDR2 is SQIVND (reference sequence). The CDR3 spells CASSTPQGAGFGYSNQPQHF. In DNA form, the CDR3 reads TGTGCCAGTAGTACCCCCCAGGGGGCCGGATTCGGCTATAGCAATCAGCCCCAGCATTTT.

The chain recombines TRBV7-9 with TRBJ1-2; no clear D. The CDR3 is 14 residues long. Looked up from germline, CDR1 is SEHNR and CDR2 is FQNEAQ (reference sequence). With 5 bases removed from V and 4 bases from J, the gap between germline ends came to 14 bases. The CDR3 DNA reads TGTGCCAGCAGCACCCTTATGTCAGGCTATGGCTACACCTTC. Its protein product is CASSTLMSGYGYTF.

V and J are TRBV24-1 and TRBJ2-3; 7 nucleotides match TRBD1. Germline V lookup: CDR1 KGHDR, CDR2 SFDVKD. The CDR3 sequence is 13 residues long. V was pared by 9 bases and J by 2 bases, with 4 bases of the junction left unmatched. The CDR3 DNA sequence: TGTGCCACCGGACAGGCCCACACAGATACGCAGTATTTT. Translation: CATGQAHTDTQYF.

This clone was recorded once. The gene calls are TRBV5-1 and TRBJ1-3; weak D call: TRBD1 (6 bases). V lost 0 bases and J lost 4, with 8 bases in between. CDR1 and CDR2 (germline): SGHRS, YFSETQ. This CDR3 spans 14 amino acids. The CDR3 here is CASSLDQGGNTIYF. The CDR3 DNA reads as TGCGCCAGCAGCTTGGACCAGGGGGGAAACACCATATATTTT.

The chain links TRBV29-1 to TRBJ1-1; D is possibly TRBD1 (6 bases). The CDR3 contains 11 residues. The V gene lost 8 bases and the J gene lost 2 bases, with 9 bases spanning the gap. Germline loops: CDR1 SQVTM, CDR2 ANQGSEA. CDR3 region: CSLGQNTEAFF. DNA for the CDR3: TGCAGCCTGGGACAAAACACTGAAGCTTTCTTT.

CDR3 sequence (DNA): TGTGCCAGCAGCAACCAGGATACGAACACTGAAGCTTTCTTT. Translating it yields CASSNQDTNTEAFF. This chain links TRBV11-1 with TRBJ1-1; D remains ambiguous. This CDR3 is 14 amino acids long. V was pared by 5 bases and J by 1 base, with 11 bases between. The germline gives CDR1 SGHAT, CDR2 FQDESV (reference sequence).

The chain couples TRBV5-1 to TRBJ2-6; 7 nucleotides match TRBD1. Germline CDR1 and CDR2: SGHRS and YFSETQ. V shed 6 bases and J 3 bases; nucleotides not matched to a gene: 3. The CDR3 consists of 14 residues. The CDR3: CASNRDSGANVLTF. The CDR3 DNA reads TGCGCCAGCAACCGGGACAGTGGGGCCAACGTCCTGACTTTC.

This chain uses TRBV5-1 with TRBJ1-1, with D maybe TRBD1 (5 bases). The germline CDR1 and CDR2 sequences are SGHRS and YFSETQ. The CDR3 is made up of 15 amino acids. Deletions cut 3 bases from V and 0 bases from J, with 12 bases between. The CDR3 DNA reads as TGCGCCAGCAGCTCACTGACAGCGATGAACACTGAAGCTTTCTTT. Its translation is CASSSLTAMNTEAFF.

The CDR3 DNA reads TGTGCCAGCACGGGGTACAGGACAGGAGACACTGAAGCTTTCTTT. Protein sequence: CASTGYRTGDTEAFF. V gene TRBV5-6 combines with J gene TRBJ1-1; 7 nucleotides match TRBD1. In germline, CDR1 is SGHDT, CDR2 YYEEEE. The CDR3 contains 15 residues. Trimming took 6 bases from V and 3 from J; bases not matched to a gene: 11.

The J gene is TRBJ2-1, the V gene TRBV5-1; D unresolved. The CDR3 sequence is 15 residues long. V was cut by 3 bases and J by 4 bases, with 14 bases left in between. Germline CDR1 reads SGHRS; CDR2 reads YFSETQ. CDR3 bases: TGCGCCAGCAGCTGGCCCAGAGACACATACAATGAGCAGTTCTTC. Protein product: CASSWPRDTYNEQFF.